This T cell receptor (beta chain) was captured in a study of shared clonotypes between healthy human individuals. Germline V lookup: CDR1 SGHAT, CDR2 FQDESV (reference sequence). The V end was cut by 5 bases, the J end by 8 bases, with 7 bases between. CDR3 length equals 11 residues. Only in-frame clones appear in the TCRdb table, and some are missing; sequencing was by immunoSEQ multiplex PCR. The sample records some 2 million clones, roughly 95% being singletons. The naive CD8 population came from CD45RO-negative cells selected for CCR7, without terminally differentiated effector memory CD45RA+ cells.

Sequencing input: naive CD8+ T cells sorted from blood. The clonotype comes from a man aged 18 to 30 in good health. This chain links TRBV11-1 with TRBJ2-1; D is undetermined. In nucleotides, the CDR3 is TGTGCCAGCAGCCCTGGAGATGAGCAGTTCTTC. Protein sequence: CASSPGDEQFF.